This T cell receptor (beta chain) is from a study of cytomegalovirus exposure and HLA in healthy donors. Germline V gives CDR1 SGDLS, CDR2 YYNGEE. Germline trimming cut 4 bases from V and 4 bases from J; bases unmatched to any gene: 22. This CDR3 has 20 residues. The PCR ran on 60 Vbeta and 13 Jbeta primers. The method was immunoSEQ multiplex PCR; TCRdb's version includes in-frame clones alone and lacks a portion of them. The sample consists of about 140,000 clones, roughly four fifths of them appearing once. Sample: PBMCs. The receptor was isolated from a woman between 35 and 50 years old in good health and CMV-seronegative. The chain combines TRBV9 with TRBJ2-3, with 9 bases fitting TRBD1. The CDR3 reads CASSPTRIHPGQGAPDTQYF. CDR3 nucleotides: TGTGCCAGCAGCCCTACACGTATCCATCCGGGACAGGGAGCGCCAGATACGCAGTATTTT.